The 21 T cell receptor beta chains presented below share a single source sample, sequenced in a study of blood T cell repertoires in COVID-19. Produced via immunoSEQ multiplex PCR; TCRdb's table is partial and in-frame only. The sample carries fewer than 300,000 clones, over 80% recorded once. Material: peripheral blood. These receptors were collected from a woman aged 70-85 years with active or convalescent COVID-19.

This clone was seen a single time. The V call is TRBV5-4, the J call TRBJ2-5, with 11 bases identical to TRBD1. V dropped 0 bases and J dropped 5; count of bases not matched to a gene: 6. Per germline, CDR1 SGHNT and CDR2 YYREEE (reference sequence). This CDR3 has 16 residues. As DNA, the CDR3 is TGTGCCAGCAGCTTGGCCGGACAGGGGGCAGGTGAGACCCAGTACTTC. This codes for CASSLAGQGAGETQYF.

This rearrangement joins TRBV10-3 to TRBJ1-6; 8 bases are a match to TRBD1. Trimming cost V 8 bases and J 6 bases; bases outside gene matches: 18. CDR3 size: 18 residues. Germline V gene data show CDR1 as ENHRY and CDR2 as SYGVKD. Written as DNA, the CDR3 is TGTGCCATCCCCGCTCAGTCCGGGACAGGACCCTTTAATTCACCCCTCCACTTT. Protein sequence: CAIPAQSGTGPFNSPLHF.

The chain employs TRBV6-5 and TRBJ2-5; D might be TRBD2 (5 bases). V dropped 6 bases and J dropped 2 bases, with 13 bases sitting between them. There are 14 residues in the CDR3. The V gene's germline CDR1 is MNHEY and CDR2 SVGAGI. For the CDR3, the DNA is TGTGCCAGCAGCCTTCAAGCGGTTCAAGAGACCCAGTACTTC. It translates to CASSLQAVQETQYF.

CDR3 in DNA: TGTGCCAGCAGTGAAGCGCGACTAGCGGGTCCCTACAATGAGCAGTTCTTC. Protein product: CASSEARLAGPYNEQFF. The chain carries TRBV6-1 and TRBJ2-1; 10 bases line up with TRBD2. The V segment lost 0 bases and the J segment 2 bases; nucleotides outside the gene matches: 4. The CDR3 runs to 17 residues. Germline lookup yields CDR1 MNHNS and CDR2 SASEGT.

This sequence joins TRBV7-9 and TRBJ1-6; TRBD1 might be the D (5 bases). Trimming took 1 base from V and 9 from J, leaving 13 bases between them. Per the germline V gene, CDR1 is SEHNR and CDR2 is FQNEAQ (reference sequence). CDR3 length equals 15 residues. The CDR3 nucleotides are TGTGCCAGCAGCTTAGAGCCCAGGGCAGGTTCACCCCTCCACTTT. The encoded protein is CASSLEPRAGSPLHF.

This sequence joins TRBV6-6 and TRBJ2-2, with D possibly being TRBD2 (6 bases). Trimming pared 5 bases from V and 5 bases from J, leaving 15 bases between. Germline V lookup: CDR1 MNHNY, CDR2 SVGAGI (reference sequence). CDR3 length equals 15 residues. The CDR3 DNA follows: TGTGCCAGCAGTACCCCGACTAGTTTGACCGGGGAGCTGTTTTTT. It yields the protein CASSTPTSLTGELFF.

The V call is TRBV23-1, the J call TRBJ1-1; weak D call: TRBD1 (5 bases). TRBV23-1 is annotated as an ORF whose role is uncertain. V lost 4 bases, J lost 1 base, and 13 bases lay in between. The CDR3 loop spans 15 amino acids. CDR3 residues: CASSLTIQENTEAFF. As DNA, the CDR3 is TGCGCCAGCAGTCTTACCATACAGGAGAACACTGAAGCTTTCTTT.

V and J are TRBV5-5 and TRBJ1-3, with D perhaps matching TRBD1 (5 bases). Per the germline V gene, CDR1 is SGHKS and CDR2 is YYEKEE (reference sequence). The V and J ends lost 0 bases and 0 bases respectively, with 10 bases between them. The CDR3 sequence is 16 residues long. The CDR3 DNA follows: TGTGCCAGCAGCTTGGGGGGGAGGATCTCTGGAAACACCATATATTTT. This translates into CASSLGGRISGNTIYF. The variable domain in full, with the rest retrieved from reference TRBV5-5 and TRBJ1-3, is DAGVTQSPTHLIKTRGQQVTLRCSPISGHKSVSWYQQVLGQGPQFIFQYYEKEERGRGNFPDRFSARQFPNYSSELNVNALLLGDSALYLCASSLGGRISGNTIYFGEGSWLTVV.

The CDR3 here is CASSLDGDRNYGYTF. CDR3 coding DNA: TGCGCCAGCAGCCTAGACGGGGACAGGAACTATGGCTACACCTTC. The chain uses TRBV5-1 and TRBJ1-2; 8 bases align to TRBD1. From germline, CDR1 is SGHRS and CDR2 YFSETQ. CDR3 length: 15 amino acids. J lost 2 bases, V lost 4 bases, and 7 bases had no gene match.

The V and J genes are TRBV18 and TRBJ1-1, with 9 bases matching TRBD1. There are 15 residues in the CDR3. From germline, CDR1 is KGHSH and CDR2 LQKENI. J was trimmed by 4 bases and V by 6 bases; bases with no gene match: 9. CDR3 protein: CASSSQTGGGTEAFF. In DNA, the CDR3 is TGTGCCAGCTCCTCCCAGACAGGGGGGGGCACTGAAGCTTTCTTT.

The CDR3 nucleotides read TGTGCCAGTAGTATCCGACTAGCGGGGGCCTACGAGCAGTACTTC. It translates to CASSIRLAGAYEQYF. The chain employs TRBV19 and TRBJ2-7; 12 nucleotides line up with TRBD2. The V gene end was trimmed by 3 bases and the J gene end by 2 bases; junction bases not matched to a gene: 2. This CDR3 has 15 residues. Per the germline V gene, CDR1 is LNHDA and CDR2 is SQIVND (reference sequence).

In this sample, this clone turned up a few times. V and J are TRBV7-9 and TRBJ1-5, with 9 nucleotides matching TRBD1. The CDR3 extends over 15 amino acids. The junction had 6 bases not matched to a gene; V was cut back by 6 bases and J by 3 bases. CDR1 is SEHNR, CDR2 FQNEAQ, per germline (reference sequence). CDR3 residues: CASRLGQGDNQPQHF. The CDR3 nucleotides are TGTGCCAGCAGGCTGGGACAGGGTGACAATCAGCCCCAGCATTTT. Complete variable domain (other parts from reference TRBV7-9 and TRBJ1-5): DTGVSQNPRHKITKRGQNVTFRCDPISEHNRLYWYRQTLGQGPEFLTYFQNEAQLEKSRLLSDRFSAERPKGSFSTLEIQRTEQGDSAMYLCASRLGQGDNQPQHFGDGTRLSIL.

This rearrangement joins TRBV19 to TRBJ1-3; D not resolved. The CDR3 sequence is 13 residues long. The V end lost 1 base, the J end lost 9 bases, and 10 bases lay between the germline ends. Germline values: CDR1 LNHDA, CDR2 SQIVND (reference sequence). The CDR3 reads CASSIADWGTIYF. CDR3 DNA: TGTGCCAGTAGTATAGCGGACTGGGGCACCATATATTTT.

V and J are TRBV28 and TRBJ2-7; D is possibly TRBD2 (5 bases). CDR1 MDHEN and CDR2 SYDVKM come from the germline V gene. CDR3 size: 15 residues. The V gene lost 6 bases and the J gene lost 0 bases, with 15 bases spanning the gap. Here the CDR3 reads CASSPGVHSSYEQYF. Written as DNA, the CDR3 is TGTGCCAGCAGCCCCGGGGTCCACAGCTCCTACGAGCAGTACTTC. The full variable domain, completed using reference TRBV28 and TRBJ2-7, is DVKVTQSSRYLVKRTGEKVFLECVQDMDHENMFWYRQDPGLGLRLIYFSYDVKMKEKGDIPEGYSVSREKKERFSLILESASTNQTSMYLCASSPGVHSSYEQYFGPGTRLTVT.

This clone was detected many times. This chain joins TRBV5-1 and TRBJ1-1, with 8 bases fitting TRBD1. V was pared by 2 bases and J by 3 bases, with 3 bases of the junction left unmatched. Germline CDR1 reads SGHRS; CDR2 reads YFSETQ. The CDR3 runs 14 residues. DNA for the CDR3: TGCGCCAGCAGCTTCCAGGGGGCGTACACTGAAGCTTTCTTT. Protein product: CASSFQGAYTEAFF. The full variable domain, rest sourced from reference TRBV5-1 and TRBJ1-1, is KAGVTQTPRYLIKTRGQQVTLSCSPISGHRSVSWYQQTPGQGLQFLFEYFSETQRNKGNFPGRFSGRQFSNSRSEMNVSTLELGDSALYLCASSFQGAYTEAFFGQGTRLTVV.

The chain couples TRBV18 to TRBJ1-2; 7 bases map to TRBD1. Losses at the gene ends were 2 bases for V and 8 bases for J; bases not matched to a gene: 8. The CDR3 has 14 amino acids. The germline gives CDR1 KGHSH, CDR2 LQKENI. CDR3 DNA: TGTGCCAGCTCACCAACGGCTACAGGGGAAGGCTACACCTTC. Translated, it gives CASSPTATGEGYTF.

The chain recombines TRBV30 with TRBJ2-5, with D perhaps TRBD1 (6 bases). Looked up from germline, CDR1 is GTSNPN and CDR2 is SVGIG (reference sequence). With 5 bases removed from V and 2 bases from J, the gap between germline ends came to 12 bases. CDR3 size: 13 residues. The chain's CDR3 is CAWGGTGQETQYF. In DNA form, the CDR3 reads TGTGCCTGGGGGGGAACAGGGCAAGAGACCCAGTACTTC.

V usage is TRBV3-1 (or the pseudogene TRBV3-2) and J usage is TRBJ1-1; D gene unclear. Trimming removed 0 bases at V and 0 bases at J, with 8 bases between. The CDR3 consists of 15 residues. Germline assignment: CDR1 LGHDT and CDR2 YNNKEL (reference sequence). The CDR3 loop reads CASSQEIPMNTEAFF. The CDR3 DNA reads as TGTGCCAGCAGCCAAGAAATACCTATGAACACTGAAGCTTTCTTT.

The chain recombines TRBV6-6 with TRBJ1-2; D gene uncertain. Trimming shortened V by 0 bases and J by 3 bases, and 8 bases separated the two germline ends. The CDR3 spans 14 residues. Per germline, CDR1 MNHNY and CDR2 SVGAGI (reference sequence). CDR3 sequence (DNA): TGTGCCAGCAGTTACTCGATGGCAGACTATGGCTACACCTTC. Translated: CASSYSMADYGYTF.

The rearrangement joins TRBV5-6 to TRBJ2-7; no clear D. The CDR3 spans 11 residues. Per germline, CDR1 SGHDT and CDR2 YYEEEE. Trimming took 2 bases from V and 3 from J, leaving 3 bases between them. CDR3 residues: CASSLYYEQYF. DNA of the CDR3: TGTGCCAGCAGCTTATACTACGAGCAGTACTTC.

The rearrangement joins TRBV7-2 to TRBJ1-4; TRBD1 agrees at 8 bases. V was pared by 4 bases and J by 7 bases, with 8 bases of the junction left unmatched. The CDR3 spans 15 residues. CDR1 and CDR2 from the germline V gene are SGHTA and FQGNSA. CDR3 DNA sequence: TGTGCCAGCAGCTGGAACAGGGGGACCGTTGAAAAACTGTTTTTT. Encoded protein: CASSWNRGTVEKLFF.